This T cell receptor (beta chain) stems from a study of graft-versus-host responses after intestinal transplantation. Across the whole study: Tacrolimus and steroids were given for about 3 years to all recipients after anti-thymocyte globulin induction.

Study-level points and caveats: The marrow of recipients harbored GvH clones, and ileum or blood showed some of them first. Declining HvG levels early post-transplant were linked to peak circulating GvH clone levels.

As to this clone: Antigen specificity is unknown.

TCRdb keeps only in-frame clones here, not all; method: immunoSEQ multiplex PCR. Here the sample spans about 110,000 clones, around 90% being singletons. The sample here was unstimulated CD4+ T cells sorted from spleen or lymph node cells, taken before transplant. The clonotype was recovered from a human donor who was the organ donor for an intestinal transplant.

CDR3 region: CAWSVYSSPLTNYEQYF. The CDR3 DNA reads TGTGCCTGGAGTGTATACTCCTCCCCCCTAACCAACTACGAGCAGTACTTC. The chain links TRBV30 to TRBJ2-7; no firm D call. CDR1 and CDR2 from the germline V gene are GTSNPN and SVGIG (reference sequence). This CDR3 is built from 17 residues. V was cut by 0 bases and J by 3 bases, with 21 bases left in between.